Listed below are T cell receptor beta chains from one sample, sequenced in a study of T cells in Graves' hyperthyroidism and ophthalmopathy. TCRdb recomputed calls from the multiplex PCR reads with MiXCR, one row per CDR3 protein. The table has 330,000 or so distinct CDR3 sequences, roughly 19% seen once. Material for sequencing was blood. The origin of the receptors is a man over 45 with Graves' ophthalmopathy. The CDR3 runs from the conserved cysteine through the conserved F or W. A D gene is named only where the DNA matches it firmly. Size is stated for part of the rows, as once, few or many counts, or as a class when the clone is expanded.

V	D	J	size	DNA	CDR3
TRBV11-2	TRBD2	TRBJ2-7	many	TGTGCCAGCAGCTTTAAGGGACTAGCGGGACCTATGTTCTACGAGCAGTACTTC	CASSFKGLAGPMFYEQYF
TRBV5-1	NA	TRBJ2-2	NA	TGCGCCAGCAGGGAGGGGGCGCTGGACACCGGGGAGCTGTTTTTT	CASREGALDTGELFF
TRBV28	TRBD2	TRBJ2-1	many	TGTGCCAGCAGTATCCTAGCGGGAGTGGGCAATGAGCAGTTCTTC	CASSILAGVGNEQFF
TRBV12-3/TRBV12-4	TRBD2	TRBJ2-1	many	TGTGCCAGCAGTCTGACCCCAAGCGGGAGGGCCGACAATGAGCAGTTCTTC	CASSLTPSGRADNEQFF
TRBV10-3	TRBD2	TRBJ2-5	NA	TGTGCCATCAGTGGGCGGGAGGGAGAGACCCAGTACTTC	CAISGREGETQYF
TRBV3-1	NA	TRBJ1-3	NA	TGTGCCAGCAGCTTCGCCGGACAGTCCCCTGGAAACACCATATATTTT	CASSFAGQSPGNTIYF
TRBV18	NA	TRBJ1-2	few	TGTGCCAGCTCACCGGAAGAGTATGGCTACACCTTC	CASSPEEYGYTF
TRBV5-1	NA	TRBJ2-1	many	TGCGCCAGCAGCATCGGATTGGGTGGGGACAATGAGCAGTTCTTC	CASSIGLGGDNEQFF
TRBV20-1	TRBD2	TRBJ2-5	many	TGCAGTGCTAGACGGCCTAGCGGGCCTCAAGAGACCCAGTACTTC	CSARRPSGPQETQYF
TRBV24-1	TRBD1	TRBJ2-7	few	TGTGCCACCAGTGATTCCGGGACAGGGGACTACGAGCAGTACTTC	CATSDSGTGDYEQYF
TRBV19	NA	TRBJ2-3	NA	TGTGCCAGTAGTATGAGGGGGGGGCCAGATACGCAGTATTTT	CASSMRGGPDTQYF
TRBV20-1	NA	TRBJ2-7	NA	TGCAGTGCTAGGGCCCCTAGGGACCGTTACTCCTACGAGCAGTACTTC	CSARAPRDRYSYEQYF
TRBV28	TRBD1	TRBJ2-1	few	TGTGCCAGCAGACGGGACAGTAGCTCCTACAATGAGCAGTTCTTC	CASRRDSSSYNEQFF
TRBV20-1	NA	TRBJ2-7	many	TGCAGTGCTAGTGGTGCGGGAACCTACGAGCAGTACTTC	CSASGAGTYEQYF